This T cell receptor beta chain was profiled in a study of CD8 T cells in ankylosing spondylitis. General observations from the study: Clones tied to disease were said to be significantly enriched in matched ankylosing spondylitis synovial fluid. Reactive arthritis synovial fluid and blood were previously reported to contain some motif variants.

The length of the CDR3 is 17 residues. CDR1 and CDR2 (germline): DFQATT, SNEGSKA (reference sequence). V dropped 0 bases and J dropped 2 bases, with 14 bases sitting between them. Making the TCR beta libraries involved quantitative 5'-RACE with molecular barcodes. Each CDR3 protein is one row after TCRdb ran MiXCR on the 5' RACE reads. The sample has approximately 250,000 distinct CDR3 sequences, 8% to 10% seen once. This clonotype was seen ten or more times. The antigen is not known. This TCR derives from a female donor with ankylosing spondylitis or in good health (not recorded which). The rearrangement uses TRBV20-1 and TRBJ2-6; D could derive from TRBD1 or TRBD2 (5 bases each). Sample: blood, either unsorted or a sorted T cell fraction (not recorded which). The CDR3 loop is CSARDRGRRTGANVLTF. The CDR3 coding sequence is TGCAGTGCTAGAGATCGGGGCAGGCGGACTGGGGCCAACGTCCTGACTTTC.